The rows below give T cell receptor beta chains drawn from one sample of a study of blood T cells in healthy people across ages. TCRdb reprocessed the 5' RACE reads via MiXCR and lists one record per CDR3 protein. The table has 650,000 to 950,000 distinct CDR3 sequences, approximately 44% seen once. Sequencing used blood. The receptor source for this set is a man in his sixties in good health. Each CDR3 is given with its conserved first and last residue. D genes are given only for firm matches. Part of the rows lack a size; the others show once, few, many or a class for expanded clones.

d_gene	v_gene	abundance	j_gene	CDR3nt	CDR3aa
TRBD1	TRBV7-3	NA	TRBJ2-1	TGTGCCAGCAGCCCCGGGACAGCCGATGAGCAGTTCTTC	CASSPGTADEQFF
TRBD2	TRBV5-1	NA	TRBJ2-5	TGCGCCAGCAGGAAAGTAGCGGGGCAAGAGACCCAGTACTTC	CASRKVAGQETQYF
TRBD1	TRBV5-1	NA	TRBJ2-7	TGCGCCAGCAGCGACGCCGGGACAGGGAAGCACGAGCAGTACTTC	CASSDAGTGKHEQYF
NA	TRBV13	NA	TRBJ1-2	TGTGCCAGCAGCGCTACTGTTAACTATGGCTACACCTTC	CASSATVNYGYTF
NA	TRBV4-3	few	TRBJ1-6	TGCGCCAGCAGCCAAGATGCTGGGGGCGCTGGGGCACCCCTCCACTTT	CASSQDAGGAGAPLHF
NA	TRBV6-2/TRBV6-3	NA	TRBJ2-5	TGTGCCAGCAGTTCGAGGCGGGAAAGGTGGTACTTC	CASSSRRERWYF
NA	TRBV6-1	few	TRBJ2-7	TGTGCCAGCAGTGAAACGGGGTTCAACTACGAGCAGTACTTC	CASSETGFNYEQYF
NA	TRBV30	NA	TRBJ1-2	TGTGCCTGGAGTGTTTATGGGTTATACTATGGCTACACCTTC	CAWSVYGLYYGYTF
NA	TRBV7-9	NA	TRBJ1-1	TGTGCCAGCAGCTTAGCCCGGGACCGAGGCGCTGAAGCTTTCTTT	CASSLARDRGAEAFF
NA	TRBV6-6	NA	TRBJ1-1	TGTGCCAGCAGTTACCGGACGGATTGGACTGAAGCTTTCTTT	CASSYRTDWTEAFF
NA	TRBV30	NA	TRBJ2-7	TGTGCCTGGAGTGCCGGGGACTCCTACGAGCAGTACTTC	CAWSAGDSYEQYF
NA	TRBV3-1	NA	TRBJ1-6	TGTGCCGGCAGCAACCCCATCCTGGGAGCACCCCTCCACTTT	CAGSNPILGAPLHF
NA	TRBV12-3/TRBV12-4	once	TRBJ1-2	TGTGCCAGCAACAAAGAGGACGACACCTATGGCTACACCTTC	CASNKEDDTYGYTF
TRBD2	TRBV10-3	NA	TRBJ2-1	TGTGCCATCAGTGAGTCGGCCATCGGGGAGGGTGAGCAGTTCTTC	CAISESAIGEGEQFF
TRBD1	TRBV2	NA	TRBJ2-7	TGTGCTACCATGACAGGGACCGAGCAGTACTTC	CATMTGTEQYF
NA	TRBV7-3	NA	TRBJ2-6	TGTGCCAGCAGCTTAGGGTTTGGGAGCAACTCTGGGGCCAACGTCCTGACTTTC	CASSLGFGSNSGANVLTF
TRBD2	TRBV20-1	NA	TRBJ2-1	TGCAGTGCCAGAAAGCGGGGGTCCTACAATGAGCAGTTCTTC	CSARKRGSYNEQFF